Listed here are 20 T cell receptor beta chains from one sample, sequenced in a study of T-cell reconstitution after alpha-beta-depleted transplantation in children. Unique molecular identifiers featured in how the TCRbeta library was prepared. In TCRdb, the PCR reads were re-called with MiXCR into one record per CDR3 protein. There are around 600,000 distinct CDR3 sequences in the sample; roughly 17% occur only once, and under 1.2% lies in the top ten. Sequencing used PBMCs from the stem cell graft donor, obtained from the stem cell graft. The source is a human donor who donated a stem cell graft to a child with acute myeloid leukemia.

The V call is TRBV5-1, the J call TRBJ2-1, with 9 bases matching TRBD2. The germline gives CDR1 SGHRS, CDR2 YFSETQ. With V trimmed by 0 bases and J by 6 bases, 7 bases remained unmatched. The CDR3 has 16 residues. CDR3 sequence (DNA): TGCGCCAGCAGCTTGGAAGGCGGGGGGGCCGGCAATGAGCAGTTCTTC. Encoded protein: CASSLEGGGAGNEQFF. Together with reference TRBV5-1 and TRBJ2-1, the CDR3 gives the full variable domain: KAGVTQTPRYLIKTRGQQVTLSCSPISGHRSVSWYQQTPGQGLQFLFEYFSETQRNKGNFPGRFSGRQFSNSRSEMNVSTLELGDSALYLCASSLEGGGAGNEQFFGPGTRLTVL.

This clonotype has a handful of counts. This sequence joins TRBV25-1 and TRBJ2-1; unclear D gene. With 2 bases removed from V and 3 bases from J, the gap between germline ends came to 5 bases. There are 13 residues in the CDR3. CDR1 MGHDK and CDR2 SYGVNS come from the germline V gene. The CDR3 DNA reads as TGTGCCAGCAGTGAAACGAACTACAATGAGCAGTTCTTC. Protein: CASSETNYNEQFF.

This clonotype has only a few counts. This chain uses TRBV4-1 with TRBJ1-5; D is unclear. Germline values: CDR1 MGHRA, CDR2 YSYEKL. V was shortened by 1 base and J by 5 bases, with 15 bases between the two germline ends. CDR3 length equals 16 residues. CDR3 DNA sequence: TGCGCCAGCAGCCAAGTCGCGGGGAAGGGCTATCAGCCCCAGCATTTT. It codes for CASSQVAGKGYQPQHF.

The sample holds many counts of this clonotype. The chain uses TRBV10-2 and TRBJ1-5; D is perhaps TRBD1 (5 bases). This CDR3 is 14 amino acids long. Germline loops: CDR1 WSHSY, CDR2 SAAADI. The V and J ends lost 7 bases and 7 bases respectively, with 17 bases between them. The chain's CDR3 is CASNTGTGGQPQHF. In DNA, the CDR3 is TGCGCCAGCAATACCGGGACCGGGGGACAGCCCCAGCATTTT.

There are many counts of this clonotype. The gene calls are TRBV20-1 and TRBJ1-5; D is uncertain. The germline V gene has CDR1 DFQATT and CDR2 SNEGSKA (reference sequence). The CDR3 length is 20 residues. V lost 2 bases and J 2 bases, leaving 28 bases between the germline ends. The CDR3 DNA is TGCAGTGCTAGAACCGCTCTTGGAGTGAATGGGGAATGGGGCAATCAGCCCCAGCATTTT. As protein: CSARTALGVNGEWGNQPQHF.

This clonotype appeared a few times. The CDR3 region has the DNA TGCAGTGAGGTAGACTCTAGCACAGATACGCAGTATTTT. Its protein is CSEVDSSTDTQYF. The chain employs TRBV20-1 and TRBJ2-3; D remains unclear. The CDR3 has 13 amino acids. Germline V gene lookup returns CDR1 DFQATT and CDR2 SNEGSKA (reference sequence). Deletions cut 7 bases from V and 0 bases from J, with 11 bases between.

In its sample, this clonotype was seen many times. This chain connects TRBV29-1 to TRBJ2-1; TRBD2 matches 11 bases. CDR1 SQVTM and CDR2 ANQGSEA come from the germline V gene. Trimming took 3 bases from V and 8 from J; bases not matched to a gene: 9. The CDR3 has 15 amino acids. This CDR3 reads CSVDVGSGGAYEQFF. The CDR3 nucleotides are TGCAGCGTTGATGTTGGTAGCGGGGGGGCCTATGAGCAGTTCTTC.

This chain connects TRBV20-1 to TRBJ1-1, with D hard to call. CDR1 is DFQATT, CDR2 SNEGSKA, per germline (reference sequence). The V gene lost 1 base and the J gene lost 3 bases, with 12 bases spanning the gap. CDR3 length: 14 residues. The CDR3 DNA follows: TGCAGTGCTAGAGTCCCGGGAATGGACACTGAAGCTTTCTTT. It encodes CSARVPGMDTEAFF.

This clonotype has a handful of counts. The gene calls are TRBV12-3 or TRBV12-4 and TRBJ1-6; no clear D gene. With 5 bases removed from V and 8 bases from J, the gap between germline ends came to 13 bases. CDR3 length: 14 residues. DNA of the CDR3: TGTGCCAGCAGTCCAGGCGGGGTAGATTCACCCCTCCACTTT. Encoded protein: CASSPGGVDSPLHF.

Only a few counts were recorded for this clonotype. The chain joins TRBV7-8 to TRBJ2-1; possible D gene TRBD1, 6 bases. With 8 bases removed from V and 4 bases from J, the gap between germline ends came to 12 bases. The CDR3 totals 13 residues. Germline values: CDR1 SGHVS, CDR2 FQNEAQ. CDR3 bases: TGTGCCAGCGAGGGGGTAGAGTACAATGAGCAGTTCTTC. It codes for CASEGVEYNEQFF.

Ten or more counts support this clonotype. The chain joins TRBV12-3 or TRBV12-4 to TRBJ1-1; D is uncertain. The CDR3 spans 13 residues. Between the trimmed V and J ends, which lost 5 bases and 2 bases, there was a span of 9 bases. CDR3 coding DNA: TGTGCCAGCAGTGTACAGACTAACACTGAAGCTTTCTTT. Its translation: CASSVQTNTEAFF.

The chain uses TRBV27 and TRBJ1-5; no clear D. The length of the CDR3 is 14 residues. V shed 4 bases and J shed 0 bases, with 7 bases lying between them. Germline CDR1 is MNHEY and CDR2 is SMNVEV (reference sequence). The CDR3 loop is CASSSFFSNQPQHF. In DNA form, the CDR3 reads TGTGCCAGCAGTTCCTTTTTTAGCAATCAGCCCCAGCATTTT.

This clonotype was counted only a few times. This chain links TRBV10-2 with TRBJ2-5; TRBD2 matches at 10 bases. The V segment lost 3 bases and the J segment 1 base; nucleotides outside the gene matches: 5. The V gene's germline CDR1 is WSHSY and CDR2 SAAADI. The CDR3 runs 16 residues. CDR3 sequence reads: CASSDLLAGAQETQYF. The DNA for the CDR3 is TGCGCCAGCAGTGACCTCCTAGCGGGGGCCCAAGAGACCCAGTACTTC.

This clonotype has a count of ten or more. The CDR3 DNA reads TGTGCCAGCAGGGCCGGGACATCCCTTTACGAGCAGTACTTC. Its translation: CASRAGTSLYEQYF. This rearrangement joins TRBV6-1 to TRBJ2-7, with D possibly being TRBD1 (6 bases). The CDR3 contains 14 residues. The V end lost 6 bases, the J end lost 4 bases, and 16 bases lay between the germline ends. CDR1 is MNHNS and CDR2 is SASEGT in the germline V gene.

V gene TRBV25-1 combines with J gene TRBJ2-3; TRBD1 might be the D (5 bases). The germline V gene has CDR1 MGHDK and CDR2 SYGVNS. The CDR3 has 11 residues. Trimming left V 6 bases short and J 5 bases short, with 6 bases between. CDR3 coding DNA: TGTGCCAGCAGGGGGCGAGATACGCAGTATTTT. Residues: CASRGRDTQYF.

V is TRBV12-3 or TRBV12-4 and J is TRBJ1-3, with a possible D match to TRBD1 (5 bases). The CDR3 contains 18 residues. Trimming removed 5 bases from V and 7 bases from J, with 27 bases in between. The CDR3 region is CASSLSMSRWGSRNTIYF. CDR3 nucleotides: TGTGCCAGCAGTCTTTCGATGAGCCGGTGGGGGTCCCGGAACACCATATATTTT.

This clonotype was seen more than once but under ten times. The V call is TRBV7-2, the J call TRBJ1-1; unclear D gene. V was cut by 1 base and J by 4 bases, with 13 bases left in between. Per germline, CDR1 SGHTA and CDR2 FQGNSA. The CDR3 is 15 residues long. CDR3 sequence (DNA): TGTGCCAGCAGCTTAGATATGGGGATGGGCACTGAAGCTTTCTTT. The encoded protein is CASSLDMGMGTEAFF. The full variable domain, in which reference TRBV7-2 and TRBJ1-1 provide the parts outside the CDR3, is GAGVSQSPSNKVTEKGKDVELRCDPISGHTALYWYRQSLGQGLEFLIYFQGNSAPDKSGLPSDRFSAERTGGSVSTLTIQRTQQEDSAVYLCASSLDMGMGTEAFFGQGTRLTVV.

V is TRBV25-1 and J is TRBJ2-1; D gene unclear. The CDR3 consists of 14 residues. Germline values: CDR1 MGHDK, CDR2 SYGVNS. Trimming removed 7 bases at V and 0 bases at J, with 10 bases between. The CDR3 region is CASTDTYSYNEQFF. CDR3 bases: TGTGCCAGCACTGACACATACTCCTACAATGAGCAGTTCTTC.

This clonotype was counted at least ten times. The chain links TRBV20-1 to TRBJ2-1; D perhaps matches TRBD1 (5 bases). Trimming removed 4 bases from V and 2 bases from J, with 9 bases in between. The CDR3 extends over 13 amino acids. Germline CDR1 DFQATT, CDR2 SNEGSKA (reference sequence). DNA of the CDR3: TGCAGTGCTAAGGGGCCAACCTACAATGAGCAGTTCTTC. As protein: CSAKGPTYNEQFF.

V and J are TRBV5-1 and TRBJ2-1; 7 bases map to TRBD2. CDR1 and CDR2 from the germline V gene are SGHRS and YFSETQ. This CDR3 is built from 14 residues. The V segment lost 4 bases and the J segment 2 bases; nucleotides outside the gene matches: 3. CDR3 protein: CASSNGLAYNEQFF. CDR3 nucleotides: TGCGCCAGCAGCAACGGACTAGCCTACAATGAGCAGTTCTTC.